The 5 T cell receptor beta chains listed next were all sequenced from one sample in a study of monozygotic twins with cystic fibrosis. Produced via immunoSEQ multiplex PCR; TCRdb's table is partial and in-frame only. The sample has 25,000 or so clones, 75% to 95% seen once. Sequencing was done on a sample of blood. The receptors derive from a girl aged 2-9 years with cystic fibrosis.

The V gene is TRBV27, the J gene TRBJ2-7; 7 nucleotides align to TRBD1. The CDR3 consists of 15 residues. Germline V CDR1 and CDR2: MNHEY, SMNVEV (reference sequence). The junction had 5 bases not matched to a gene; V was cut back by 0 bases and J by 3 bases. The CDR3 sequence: CASSLSRGLSYEQYF. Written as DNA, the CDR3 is TGTGCCAGCAGTTTATCGAGGGGGCTGAGCTACGAGCAGTACTTC.

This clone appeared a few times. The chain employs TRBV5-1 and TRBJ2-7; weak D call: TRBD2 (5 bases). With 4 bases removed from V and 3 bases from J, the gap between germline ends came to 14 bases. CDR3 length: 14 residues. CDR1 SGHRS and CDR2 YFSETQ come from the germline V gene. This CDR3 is CASSPGSLDYEQYF. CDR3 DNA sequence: TGCGCCAGCAGCCCGGGATCATTGGACTACGAGCAGTACTTC.

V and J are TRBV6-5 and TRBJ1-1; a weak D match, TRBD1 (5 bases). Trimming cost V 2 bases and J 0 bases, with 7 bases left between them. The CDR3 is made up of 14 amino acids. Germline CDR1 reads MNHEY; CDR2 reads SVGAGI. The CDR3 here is CASSYGGMNTEAFF. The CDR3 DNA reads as TGTGCCAGCAGTTACGGGGGGATGAACACTGAAGCTTTCTTT.

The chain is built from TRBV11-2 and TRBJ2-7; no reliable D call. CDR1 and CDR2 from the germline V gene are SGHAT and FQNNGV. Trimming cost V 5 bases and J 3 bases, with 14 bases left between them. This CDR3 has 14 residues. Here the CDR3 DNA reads TGTGCCAGCAGCCCCACCGCCTTTGGCTACGAGCAGTACTTC. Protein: CASSPTAFGYEQYF. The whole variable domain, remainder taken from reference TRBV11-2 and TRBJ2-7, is EAGVAQSPRYKIIEKRQSVAFWCNPISGHATLYWYQQILGQGPKLLIQFQNNGVVDDSQLPKDRFSAERLKGVDSTLKIQPAKLEDSAVYLCASSPTAFGYEQYFGPGTRLTVT.

Here the CDR3 reads CAIRTGGTDTQYF. CDR3 sequence (DNA): TGTGCCATCCGGACAGGGGGCACAGATACGCAGTATTTT. The chain employs TRBV5-4 and TRBJ2-3, with 9 bases identical to TRBD1. Trimming removed 9 bases from V and 1 base from J; junction bases left unmatched: 3. The V gene's germline CDR1 is SGHNT and CDR2 YYREEE (reference sequence). CDR3 length: 13 amino acids.